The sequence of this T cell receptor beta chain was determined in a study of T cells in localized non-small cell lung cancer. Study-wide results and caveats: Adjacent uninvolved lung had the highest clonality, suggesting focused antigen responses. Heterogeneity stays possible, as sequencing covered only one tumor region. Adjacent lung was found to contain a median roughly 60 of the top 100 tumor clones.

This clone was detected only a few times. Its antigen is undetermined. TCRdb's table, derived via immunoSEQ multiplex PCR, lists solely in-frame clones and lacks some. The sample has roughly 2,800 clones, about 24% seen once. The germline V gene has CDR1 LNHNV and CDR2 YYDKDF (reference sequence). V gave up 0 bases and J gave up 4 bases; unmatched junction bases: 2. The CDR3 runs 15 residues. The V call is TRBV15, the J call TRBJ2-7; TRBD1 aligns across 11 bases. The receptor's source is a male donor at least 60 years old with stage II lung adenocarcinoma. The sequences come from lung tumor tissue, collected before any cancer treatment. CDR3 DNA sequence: TGTGCCACCAGCAGAGATTGGGACAGGGGGTACGAGCAGTACTTC. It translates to CATSRDWDRGYEQYF.